This record concerns one TCR beta chain sequence. Sequencing of TCR beta was undertaken in CD8+ and CD4+ T cells derived from blood. The multiple sclerosis control group was made up of treatment-naive patients with stable or active relapsing-remitting disease. TEMRA cells were FACS-enriched, unlike CD8+ and CD4+ T cells, which were negatively isolated. An input of about 0.5 to 1 ug of RNA was subjected to reverse transcription using random hexamers. Multiplex immunoSEQ PCR targeted 54 Vbeta and 13 Jbeta TCR beta segments. TCRdb analysed the immunoSEQ multiplex PCR reads with MiXCR anew, one entry per CDR3 protein. The sample lists around 70,000 distinct CDR3 sequences; 94% were seen once. The V and J ends lost 3 bases and 10 bases respectively, with 16 bases between them. This CDR3 region has 14 residues. The data originate from a study of CD8 T cells in Susac syndrome.

The chain couples TRBV12-3 or TRBV12-4 to TRBJ2-1, with no clear D. The specimen was CD8+ T cells from PBMCs. The sequence was collected from a human donor with multiple sclerosis. CDR3 in DNA: TGTGCCAGCAGTTTCTCCTCCGAATCGGGCGAGCAGTTCTTC. It yields the protein CASSFSSESGEQFF.